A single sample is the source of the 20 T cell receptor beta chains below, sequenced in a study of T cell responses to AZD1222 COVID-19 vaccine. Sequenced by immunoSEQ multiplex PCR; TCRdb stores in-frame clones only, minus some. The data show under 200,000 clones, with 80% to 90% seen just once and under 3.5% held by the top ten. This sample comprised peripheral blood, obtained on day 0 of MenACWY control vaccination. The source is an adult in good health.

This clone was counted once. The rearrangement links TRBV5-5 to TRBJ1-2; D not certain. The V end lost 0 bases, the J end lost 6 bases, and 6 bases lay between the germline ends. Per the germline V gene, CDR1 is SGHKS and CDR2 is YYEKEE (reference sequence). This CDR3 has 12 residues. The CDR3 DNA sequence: TGTGCCAGCAGCTTGGTCAGCAATGGCTACACCTTC. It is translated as CASSLVSNGYTF.

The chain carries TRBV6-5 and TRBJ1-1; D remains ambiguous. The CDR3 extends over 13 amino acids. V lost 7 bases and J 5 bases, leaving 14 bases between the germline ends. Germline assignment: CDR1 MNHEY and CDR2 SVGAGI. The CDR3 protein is CASKRVLRTEAFF. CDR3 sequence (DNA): TGTGCCAGCAAAAGGGTATTGAGGACTGAAGCTTTCTTT.

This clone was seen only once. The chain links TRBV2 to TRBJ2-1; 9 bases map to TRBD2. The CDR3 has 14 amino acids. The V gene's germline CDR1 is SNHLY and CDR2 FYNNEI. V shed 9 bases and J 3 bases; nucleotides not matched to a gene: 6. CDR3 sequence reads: CASLTLAGYNEQFF. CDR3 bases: TGTGCCAGTCTTACACTAGCGGGCTACAATGAGCAGTTCTTC.

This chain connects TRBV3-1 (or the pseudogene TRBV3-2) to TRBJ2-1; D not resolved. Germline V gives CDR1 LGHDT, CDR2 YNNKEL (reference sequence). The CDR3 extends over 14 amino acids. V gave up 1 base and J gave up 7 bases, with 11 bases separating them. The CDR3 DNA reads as TGTGCCAGCAGCCAAGTGGTTACGCTAAATGAGCAGTTCTTC. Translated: CASSQVVTLNEQFF.

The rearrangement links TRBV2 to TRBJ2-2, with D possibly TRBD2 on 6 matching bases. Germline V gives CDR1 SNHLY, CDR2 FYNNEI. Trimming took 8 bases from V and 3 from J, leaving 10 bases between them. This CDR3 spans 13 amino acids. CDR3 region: CASGGSYTGELFF. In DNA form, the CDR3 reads TGTGCCAGCGGGGGGTCCTACACCGGGGAGCTGTTTTTT.

DNA for the CDR3: TGTGCCAGCAGCGTAGTAGCAGGACTAGCGGGAGTTGGGGAGCTGTTTTTT. Residues: CASSVVAGLAGVGELFF. The V call is TRBV9, the J call TRBJ2-2; TRBD2 matches at 13 bases. CDR1 and CDR2 from the germline V gene are SGDLS and YYNGEE. Trimming removed 0 bases from V and 8 bases from J; junction bases left unmatched: 7. This CDR3 region has 17 residues.

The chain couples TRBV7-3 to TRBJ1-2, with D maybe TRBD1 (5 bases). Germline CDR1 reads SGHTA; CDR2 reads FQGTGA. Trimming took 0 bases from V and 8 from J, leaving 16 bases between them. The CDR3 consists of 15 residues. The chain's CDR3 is CASSLTSSGLGGYTF. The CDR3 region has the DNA TGTGCCAGCAGCTTAACGTCATCAGGGCTAGGGGGCTACACCTTC. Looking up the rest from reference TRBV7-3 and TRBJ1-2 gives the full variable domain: GAGVSQTPSNKVTEKGKYVELRCDPISGHTALYWYRQSLGQGPEFLIYFQGTGAADDSGLPNDRFFAVRPEGSVSTLKIQRTERGDSAVYLCASSLTSSGLGGYTFGSGTRLTVV.

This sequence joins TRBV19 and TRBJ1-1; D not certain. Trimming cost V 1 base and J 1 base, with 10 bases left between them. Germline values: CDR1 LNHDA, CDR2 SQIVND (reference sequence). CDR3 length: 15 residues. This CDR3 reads CASSIVGSWNTEAFF. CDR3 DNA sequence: TGTGCCAGTAGTATAGTGGGCAGCTGGAACACTGAAGCTTTCTTT.

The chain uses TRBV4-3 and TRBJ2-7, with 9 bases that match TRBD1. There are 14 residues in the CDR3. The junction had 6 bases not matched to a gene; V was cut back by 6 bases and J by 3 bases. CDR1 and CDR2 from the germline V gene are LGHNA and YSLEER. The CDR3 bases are TGCGCCAGCAGTGGGGGACAGGGAAACTACGAGCAGTACTTC. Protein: CASSGGQGNYEQYF.

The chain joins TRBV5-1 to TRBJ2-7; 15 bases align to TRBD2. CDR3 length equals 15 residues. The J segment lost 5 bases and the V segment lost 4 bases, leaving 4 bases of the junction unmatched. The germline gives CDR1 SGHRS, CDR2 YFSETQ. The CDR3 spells CASSTGLAGGNEQYF. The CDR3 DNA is TGCGCCAGCAGCACGGGACTAGCGGGGGGTAACGAGCAGTACTTC.

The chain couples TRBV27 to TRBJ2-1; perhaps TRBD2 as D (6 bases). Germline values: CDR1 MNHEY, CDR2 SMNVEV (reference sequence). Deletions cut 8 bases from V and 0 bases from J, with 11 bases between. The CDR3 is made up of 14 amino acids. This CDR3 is CASLGLGSYNEQFF. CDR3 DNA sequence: TGTGCCAGCTTGGGACTCGGCTCCTACAATGAGCAGTTCTTC.

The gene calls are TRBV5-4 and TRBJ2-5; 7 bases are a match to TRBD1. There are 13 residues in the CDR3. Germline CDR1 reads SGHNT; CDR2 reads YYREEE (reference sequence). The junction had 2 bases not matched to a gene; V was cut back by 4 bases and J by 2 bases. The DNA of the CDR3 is TGTGCCAGCAGCCGGGACAGACAAGAGACCCAGTACTTC. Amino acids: CASSRDRQETQYF.

Here the CDR3 reads CASSSPGLAGGNEQYF. The CDR3 nucleotides are TGTGCCAGCAGTTCACCCGGACTAGCGGGGGGGAACGAGCAGTACTTC. This rearrangement joins TRBV28 to TRBJ2-7, with 15 bases that match TRBD2. Germline CDR1 is MDHEN and CDR2 is SYDVKM. The CDR3 spans 16 residues. With 4 bases clipped from V and 5 bases from J, the junction kept 6 bases outside the gene matches.

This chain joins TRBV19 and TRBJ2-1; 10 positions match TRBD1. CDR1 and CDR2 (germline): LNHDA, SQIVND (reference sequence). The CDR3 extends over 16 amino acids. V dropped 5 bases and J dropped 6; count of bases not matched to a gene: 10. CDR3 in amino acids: CASSDHRDRGGNEQFF. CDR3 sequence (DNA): TGTGCCAGTAGTGACCACCGGGACAGGGGCGGCAATGAGCAGTTCTTC.

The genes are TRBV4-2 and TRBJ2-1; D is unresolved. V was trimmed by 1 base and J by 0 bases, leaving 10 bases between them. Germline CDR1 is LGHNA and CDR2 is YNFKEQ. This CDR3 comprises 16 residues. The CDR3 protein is CASSQGNVGSYNEQFF. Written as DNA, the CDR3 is TGTGCCAGCAGCCAAGGGAACGTCGGCTCCTACAATGAGCAGTTCTTC.

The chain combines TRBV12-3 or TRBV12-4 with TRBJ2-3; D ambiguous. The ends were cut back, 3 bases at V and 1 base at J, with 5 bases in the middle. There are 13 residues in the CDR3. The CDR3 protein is CASSFLGTDTQYF. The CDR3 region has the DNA TGTGCCAGCAGTTTTCTCGGCACAGATACGCAGTATTTT.

The CDR3: CASSQVGGVGDTQYF. The CDR3 region has the DNA TGCGCCAGCAGCCAAGTCGGCGGGGTAGGAGATACGCAGTATTTT. The gene calls are TRBV4-1 and TRBJ2-3, with D possibly TRBD2 on 6 matching bases. Germline CDR1 reads MGHRA; CDR2 reads YSYEKL. Trimming stripped 1 base from V and 5 bases from J, with 13 bases between. The CDR3 is 15 amino acids.

The CDR3 loop reads CASSLGRNEGARGYTF. The CDR3 DNA sequence: TGTGCCAGCAGCTTAGGAAGGAATGAGGGGGCGCGGGGCTACACCTTC. This chain uses TRBV7-9 with TRBJ1-2, with 7 bases lining up with TRBD1. The length of the CDR3 is 16 residues. Germline CDR1 is SEHNR and CDR2 is FQNEAQ (reference sequence). Trimming at V came to 1 base and at J to 8 bases, leaving 13 bases not matched to a gene.

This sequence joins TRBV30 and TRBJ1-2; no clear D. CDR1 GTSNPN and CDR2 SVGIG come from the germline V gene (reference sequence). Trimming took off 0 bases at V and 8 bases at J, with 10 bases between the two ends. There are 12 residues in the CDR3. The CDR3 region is CAWSVKVQGYTF. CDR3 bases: TGTGCCTGGAGTGTAAAGGTTCAAGGCTACACCTTC.

This CDR3 is CASSLVGGSSYEQYF. The CDR3 DNA is TGCGCCAGCAGCTTGGTTGGGGGTAGCTCCTACGAGCAGTACTTC. The chain links TRBV5-1 to TRBJ2-7; D might be TRBD1 or TRBD2, each matching 5 bases. Between the trimmed V and J ends, which lost 0 bases and 0 bases, there was a span of 10 bases. Germline assignment: CDR1 SGHRS and CDR2 YFSETQ. The CDR3 contains 15 residues.